This is a list of T cell receptor beta chains from one sample in a study of blood T cell repertoires in COVID-19. Method: immunoSEQ multiplex PCR; TCRdb's copy keeps in-frame clones and lacks some. This table has 20,000 to 25,000 clones, nearly 90% appearing once. The sequencing input was peripheral blood. The receptor source for this set is a human donor in a cohort sampled during active COVID-19. The donor label of this sample is uncertain. CDR3s include the opening cysteine and the closing phenylalanine or tryptophan. The D gene is left open where the match is weak. Size is omitted from some rows. Given values are once, few, many or a class for expanded clones.

>TRBD1|NA|TRBV19|TRBJ1-2
TGTGCCAGTAGTATAGATCTGGACAGGGACTATGGCTACACCTTC
CASSIDLDRDYGYTF
>NA|NA|TRBV5-1|TRBJ2-3
TGCGCCAGCAGCTTGATCGGGGGAACAGAAGATACGCAGTATTTT
CASSLIGGTEDTQYF
>NA|NA|TRBV4-1|TRBJ2-2
TGCGCCAGCAGCCAAGAAGGGGACTTTTTTGGCGGGGAGCTGTTTTTT
CASSQEGDFFGGELFF
>TRBD1|NA|TRBV19|TRBJ2-4
TGTGCCAGTAGTAACCCGGGACAGGTCAACATTCAGTACTTC
CASSNPGQVNIQYF
>TRBD1|NA|TRBV5-1|TRBJ1-3
TGCGCCAGCAGCCCTCTTTCAGGGGGCTCTGGAAACACCATATATTTT
CASSPLSGGSGNTIYF
>NA|NA|TRBV7-9|TRBJ1-1
TGTGCCAGCAGCTTAGAGGAGGGCACTGAAGCTTTCTTT
CASSLEEGTEAFF
>NA|NA|TRBV25-1|TRBJ2-1
TGTGCCAGCAGTGAATTTGGGGGAGGATCCTACAATGAGCAGTTCTTC
CASSEFGGGSYNEQFF
>TRBD2|once|TRBV29-1|TRBJ2-2
TGCAGCGTTTTTATAGCGGGAAGAGCCGGGGAGCTGTTTTTT
CSVFIAGRAGELFF
>NA|NA|TRBV30|TRBJ2-1
TGTGCCTGGAGTGTACAGGGCGATGAGCAGTTCTTC
CAWSVQGDEQFF
>NA|NA|TRBV7-9|TRBJ2-7
TGTGCCAGCAGCTTAGGGTATGGACCGGGGACAACCTACGAGCAGTACTTC
CASSLGYGPGTTYEQYF
>NA|once|TRBV6-1|TRBJ1-5
TGTGCCAGCAGTGACAGGGGCTACAATCAGCCCCAGCATTTT
CASSDRGYNQPQHF
>NA|NA|TRBV27|TRBJ2-1
TGTGCCAGCAGTCGACCGGGAAGTCACAATGAGCAGTTCTTC
CASSRPGSHNEQFF
>TRBD1|NA|TRBV9|TRBJ1-3
TGTGCCAGCAGCGTAGGGACAGGCAAGAGGCTAGCCACCATATATTTT
CASSVGTGKRLATIYF
>NA|NA|TRBV5-1|TRBJ2-1
TGCGCCAGCAGCTTGATTCCGGGAGAGGACAATGAGCAGTTCTTC
CASSLIPGEDNEQFF
>TRBD2|NA|TRBV6-2/TRBV6-3|TRBJ2-1
TGTGCCAGCAGTTTGGGACTAGCGGTGCTCAATGAGCAGTTCTTC
CASSLGLAVLNEQFF
>NA|NA|TRBV5-1|TRBJ2-3
TGCGCCAGCAGCTTGACGCCTCACAGGATGGCGAGCACAGATACGCAGTATTTT
CASSLTPHRMASTDTQYF
>NA|NA|TRBV5-1|TRBJ2-7
TGCGCCAGCAGCCGGGACTCTTACGAGCAGTACTTC
CASSRDSYEQYF
>TRBD1|NA|TRBV19|TRBJ2-7
TGTGCCAGTAGTATATCGAGGGACAGCCTCTCCTACGAGCAGTACTTC
CASSISRDSLSYEQYF
>TRBD1|NA|TRBV3-1/TRBV3-2|TRBJ1-6
TGTGCCAGCAGCCAAGATCGGGACAGGGGGCGTTCACCCCTCCACTTT
CASSQDRDRGRSPLHF
>NA|NA|TRBV10-3|TRBJ1-3
TGTGCCATCAGCACCACGGGAAACGCTGGAAACACCATATATTTT
CAISTTGNAGNTIYF
>NA|NA|TRBV30|TRBJ2-7
TGTGCCTACTCGGGACATTTCAACGAGCAGTACTTC
CAYSGHFNEQYF
>NA|NA|TRBV7-8|TRBJ2-7
TGTGCCAGCAGCTTACGTGACAGGCGGGAGCAGTACTTC
CASSLRDRREQYF
>NA|once|TRBV29-1|TRBJ1-2
TGCAGCGTTGAAGGGGGAGACTACTATGGCTACACCTTC
CSVEGGDYYGYTF
>NA|few|TRBV6-5|TRBJ1-1
TGTGCCAGCAGTTACTCGACAGGGAACACTGAAGCTTTCTTT
CASSYSTGNTEAFF
>NA|few|TRBV6-5|TRBJ2-7
TGTGCCAGCAGTTACTCTTCAGGAGGCTCCTACGAGCAGTACTTC
CASSYSSGGSYEQYF
>NA|NA|TRBV4-1|TRBJ1-5
TGCGCCAGCAGCCAGGACACCTATAGCAATCAGCCCCAGCATTTT
CASSQDTYSNQPQHF
>NA|few|TRBV7-9|TRBJ1-1
TGTGCCAGCAGCTTCCTTGGACAGTCGAACACTGAAGCTTTCTTT
CASSFLGQSNTEAFF
>TRBD2|NA|TRBV19|TRBJ2-2
TGTGCCAGTAGTATTAATTCCGGACTAGCGGGAGTTTCCGGGGAGCTGTTTTTT
CASSINSGLAGVSGELFF
>NA|NA|TRBV19|TRBJ2-1
TGTGCCAGTAGTGCACAGGAGAGCTCCTACAATGAGCAGTTCTTC
CASSAQESSYNEQFF